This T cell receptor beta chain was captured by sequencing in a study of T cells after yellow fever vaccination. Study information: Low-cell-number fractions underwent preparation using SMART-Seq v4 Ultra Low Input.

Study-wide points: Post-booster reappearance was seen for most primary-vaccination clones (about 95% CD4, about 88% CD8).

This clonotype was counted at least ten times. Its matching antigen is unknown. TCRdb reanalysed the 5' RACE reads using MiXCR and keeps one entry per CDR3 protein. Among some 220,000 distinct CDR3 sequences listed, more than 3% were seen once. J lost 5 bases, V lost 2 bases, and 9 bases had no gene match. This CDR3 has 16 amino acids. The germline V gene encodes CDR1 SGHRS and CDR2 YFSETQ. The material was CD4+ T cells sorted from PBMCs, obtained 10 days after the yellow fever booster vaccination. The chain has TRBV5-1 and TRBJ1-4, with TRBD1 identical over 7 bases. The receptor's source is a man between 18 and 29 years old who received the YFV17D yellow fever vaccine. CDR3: CASSLSSGTVNEKLFF. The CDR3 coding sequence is TGCGCCAGCAGCTTATCGTCCGGGACAGTCAATGAAAAACTGTTTTTT.